Sequencing of this T cell receptor beta chain was carried out in a study of blood T cell repertoires in COVID-19. TCRdb keeps only in-frame clones here, not all; method: immunoSEQ multiplex PCR. The repertoire includes 55,000 to 70,000 clones, around 80% of them detected once, and approximately 15% sits in the top ten. CDR3 length: 14 residues. The V and J ends lost 4 bases and 5 bases respectively, with 15 bases between them. Germline V gene sequence: CDR1 SGDLS, CDR2 YYNGEE. The V and J genes are TRBV9 and TRBJ1-1; D is perhaps TRBD1 (5 bases). The source of this sequence is a man at least 80 years old with acute or convalescent COVID-19. Material for sequencing was peripheral blood. The CDR3, as DNA: TGTGCCAGCAGCCAGACGGGGGTCGAGACTGAAGCTTTCTTT. Residues: CASSQTGVETEAFF.